In this sample, the clone carrying this TCR beta chain turned up many times. Its antigen is still unknown. The sample belongs to a study of early T cells in non-severe SARS-CoV-2 infection. Study at large: Whole-blood bulk RNA, unsorted, was sequenced, and chains were unpaired.

J gave up 3 bases and V 2 bases, and 12 bases lay outside the gene matches. The germline gives CDR1 LGHNA, CDR2 YNFKEQ. The CDR3 covers 18 residues. Study results and limitations: Database matching using VDJdb favored anti-spike CD8 responses, with private and CD4 specificities left missing.

The library protocol tagged individual cDNA molecules with unique molecular identifiers. MiXCR was run by TCRdb on the 5' RACE reads, yielding one entry per CDR3 protein. The sample lists roughly 66,000 distinct CDR3 sequences, over 8% occurring once. This chain joins TRBV4-2 and TRBJ2-7; 11 bases map to TRBD2. The source of this sequence is an adult who was a healthcare worker with PCR-confirmed SARS-CoV-2 infection or an uninfected control (not recorded which). Sequencing was carried out using whole blood. The CDR3 here is CASSQRLAGSRSFYEQYF. CDR3 nucleotide sequence: TGTGCCAGCAGCCAAAGACTAGCGGGATCGCGGTCGTTCTACGAGCAGTACTTC.